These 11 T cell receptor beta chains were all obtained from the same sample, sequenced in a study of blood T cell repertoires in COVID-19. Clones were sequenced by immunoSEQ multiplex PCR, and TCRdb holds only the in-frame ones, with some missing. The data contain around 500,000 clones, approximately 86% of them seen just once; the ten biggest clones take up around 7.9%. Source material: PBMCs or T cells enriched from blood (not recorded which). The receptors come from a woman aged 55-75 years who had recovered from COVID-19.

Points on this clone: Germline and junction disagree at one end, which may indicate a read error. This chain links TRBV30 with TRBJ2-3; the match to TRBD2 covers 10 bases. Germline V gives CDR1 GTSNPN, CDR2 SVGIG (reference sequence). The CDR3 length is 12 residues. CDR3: CASSGGWDTQYF. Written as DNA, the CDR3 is TGCGCTTCTAGCGGGGGTTGGGATACGCAGTATTTT.

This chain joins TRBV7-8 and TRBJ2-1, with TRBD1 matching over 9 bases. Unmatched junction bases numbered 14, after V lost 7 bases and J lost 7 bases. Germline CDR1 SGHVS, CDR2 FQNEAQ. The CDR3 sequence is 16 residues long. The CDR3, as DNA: TGTGCCAGCACCGAACCGGGACAGGGTAGAAGAAATGAGCAGTTCTTC. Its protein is CASTEPGQGRRNEQFF.

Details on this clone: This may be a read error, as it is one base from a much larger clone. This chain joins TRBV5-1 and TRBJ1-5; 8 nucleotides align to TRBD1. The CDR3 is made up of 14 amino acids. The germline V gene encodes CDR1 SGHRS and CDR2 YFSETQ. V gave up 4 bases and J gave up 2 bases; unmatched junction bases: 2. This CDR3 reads CASSQTGGNQPQHF. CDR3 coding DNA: TGCGCCAGCAGCCAGACAGGGGGCAATCAGCCCCAGCATTTT.

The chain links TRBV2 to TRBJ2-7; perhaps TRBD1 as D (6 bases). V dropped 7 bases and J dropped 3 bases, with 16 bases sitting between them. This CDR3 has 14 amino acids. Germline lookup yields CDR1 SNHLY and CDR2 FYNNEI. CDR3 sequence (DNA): TGTGCCAGCAACCCTCAGGGGCAGGTCTACGAGCAGTACGTC. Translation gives CASNPQGQVYEQYV.

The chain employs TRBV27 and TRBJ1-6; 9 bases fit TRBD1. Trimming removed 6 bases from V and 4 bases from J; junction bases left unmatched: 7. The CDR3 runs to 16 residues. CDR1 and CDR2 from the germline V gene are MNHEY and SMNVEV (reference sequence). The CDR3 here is CASRGQGPFYNSPLHF. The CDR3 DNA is TGTGCCAGCAGGGGACAGGGCCCTTTTTATAATTCACCCCTCCACTTT.

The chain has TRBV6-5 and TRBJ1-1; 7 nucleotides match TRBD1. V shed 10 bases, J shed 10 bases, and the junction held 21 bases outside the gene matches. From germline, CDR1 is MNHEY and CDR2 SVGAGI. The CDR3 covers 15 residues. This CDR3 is CATSIHWGDSSGAFF. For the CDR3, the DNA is TGTGCCACAAGCATACATTGGGGGGACAGTTCGGGAGCTTTCTTT.

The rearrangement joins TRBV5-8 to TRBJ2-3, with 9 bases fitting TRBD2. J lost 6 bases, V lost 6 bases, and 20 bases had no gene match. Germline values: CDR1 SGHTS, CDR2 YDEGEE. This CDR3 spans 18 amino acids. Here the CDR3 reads CASNAQRGVPSPGDTQYF. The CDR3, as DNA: TGTGCCAGCAATGCCCAGCGGGGGGTCCCCTCGCCGGGGGATACGCAGTATTTT.

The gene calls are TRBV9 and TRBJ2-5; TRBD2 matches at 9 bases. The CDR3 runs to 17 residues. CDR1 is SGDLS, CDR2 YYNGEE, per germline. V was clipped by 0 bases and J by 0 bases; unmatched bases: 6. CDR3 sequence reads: CASSVGVLAGYQETQYF. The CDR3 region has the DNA TGTGCCAGCAGCGTAGGGGTTCTAGCGGGGTACCAAGAGACCCAGTACTTC.

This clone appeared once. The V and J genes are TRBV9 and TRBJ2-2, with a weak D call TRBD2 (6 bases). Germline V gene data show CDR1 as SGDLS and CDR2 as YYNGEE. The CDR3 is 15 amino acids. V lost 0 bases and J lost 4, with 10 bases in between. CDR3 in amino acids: CASSVAGVGTGELFF. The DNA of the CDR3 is TGTGCCAGCAGCGTAGCGGGGGTTGGCACCGGGGAGCTGTTTTTT.

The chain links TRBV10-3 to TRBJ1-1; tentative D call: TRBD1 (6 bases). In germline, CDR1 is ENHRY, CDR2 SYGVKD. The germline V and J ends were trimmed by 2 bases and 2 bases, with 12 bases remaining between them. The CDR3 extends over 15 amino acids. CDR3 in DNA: TGTGCCATCAGTGAGCCCCCCAGGGGAAACACTGAAGCTTTCTTT. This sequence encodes CAISEPPRGNTEAFF.

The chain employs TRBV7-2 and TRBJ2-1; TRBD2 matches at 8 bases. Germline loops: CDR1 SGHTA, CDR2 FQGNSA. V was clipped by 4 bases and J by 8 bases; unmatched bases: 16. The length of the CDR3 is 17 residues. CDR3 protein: CASSWGTRGPGRDEQFF. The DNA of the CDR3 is TGTGCCAGCAGCTGGGGGACTAGAGGCCCTGGAAGGGATGAGCAGTTCTTC.